This T cell receptor beta chain was recorded in a study of blood T cells in healthy people across ages. Study conclusions and caveats: Strong correlation existed between TCR beta diversity and naive T cell percentage. The study regarded diversity estimates from one million T cells as underestimates.

Primers used in a second PCR of about 6 to 11 cycles were a sample-barcoded 5' primer and a J-beta primer mix. TCRdb itself ran the 5' RACE reads through MiXCR, one entry per CDR3 protein. The table includes roughly 1.9 million distinct CDR3 sequences, roughly 43% detected once. CDR3 length equals 16 residues. Trimming shortened V by 0 bases and J by 5 bases, and 16 bases separated the two germline ends. Per germline, CDR1 SGHDN and CDR2 FVKESK. Donors gave roughly 10 milliliters of peripheral blood apiece. This clonotype was found a few times. Its specificity is not known. Material for sequencing was blood. This TCR derives from a human donor in good health. The gene calls are TRBV14 and TRBJ2-5; D is possibly TRBD1 (5 bases). DNA of the CDR3: TGTGCCAGCAGCCAAGATAAAAGCAGGGCGACGGAGACCCAGTACTTC. Translating it yields CASSQDKSRATETQYF.